This paragraph reports one TCR beta chain. The data originate from a study of technical replicates of blood from a handful of donors. Profiling relied on immunoSEQ multiplex PCR, and the TCRdb table lists in-frame clones only, not all of them. This sample has tens of thousands of clones; 80% to 90% occur once, and the top ten carry 3% to 5%. This TCR derives from a human donor in good health. Some clones in this sample may be carry-over from other donors' samples. Sequenced: PBMCs.

In DNA form, the CDR3 reads TGCGCCAGCAGTTCAACCGGGAAGCTTACCTATGGCTACACCTTC. This gives the protein CASSSTGKLTYGYTF. The chain joins TRBV5-1 to TRBJ1-2; no firm D call. CDR3 length: 15 amino acids. Germline CDR1 reads SGHRS; CDR2 reads YFSETQ. Trimming left V 5 bases short and J 4 bases short, with 18 bases between.